This is a list of T cell receptor beta chains from one sample in a study of vaccination and CD4 T cells after COVID-19. Their recognized antigens are unknown. TCRdb recomputed calls from the PCR reads with MiXCR, one row per CDR3 protein. The table lists about 12,000 distinct CDR3 sequences, more than 45% of them singletons, with under 30% in the top ten. The source material was CD4+ T cells from blood, cultured in vitro. The receptor set was obtained from a human donor who had recovered from COVID-19. Each CDR3 is given with its conserved first and last residue. The order of the fields is CDR3 length, D gene, clone size, V gene, J gene, CDR3 DNA, CDR3 protein. The D gene is left open where the match is weak. Some rows mark clone size as missing; the rest say once, few, many or name a class of expanded clone.

CDR3 length: 13
D gene: NA
clone size: NA
V gene: TRBV2
J gene: TRBJ2-7
CDR3 DNA: TGTGCCAGCATGGCCAGGTCGGACTACGAGCAGTACTTC
CDR3 protein: CASMARSDYEQYF

CDR3 length: 16
D gene: TRBD1
clone size: NA
V gene: TRBV7-9
J gene: TRBJ1-2
CDR3 DNA: TGTGCCAGCAGCCTGGGGTCTACGGGACAGAACTATGGCTACACCTTC
CDR3 protein: CASSLGSTGQNYGYTF

CDR3 length: 13
D gene: NA
clone size: NA
V gene: TRBV5-4
J gene: TRBJ1-1
CDR3 DNA: TGTGCCAGCAGCCCCCCGGACACCACTGAAGCTTTCTTT
CDR3 protein: CASSPPDTTEAFF

CDR3 length: 15
D gene: TRBD2
clone size: few
V gene: TRBV25-1
J gene: TRBJ2-5
CDR3 DNA: TGTGCCAGCAGTGAAGGAGCGGGAGGGGGGGAGACCCAGTACTTC
CDR3 protein: CASSEGAGGGETQYF

CDR3 length: 15
D gene: TRBD2
clone size: NA
V gene: TRBV10-3
J gene: TRBJ2-1
CDR3 DNA: TGTGCCATCAGTGAGGGTAGCGGGAGCTTCTATGAGCAGTTCTTC
CDR3 protein: CAISEGSGSFYEQFF

CDR3 length: 16
D gene: NA
clone size: NA
V gene: TRBV19
J gene: TRBJ2-7
CDR3 DNA: TGTGCCAGTAGTATAGAACAGCAGGGGTCCCCTCGGGAGCAGTACTTC
CDR3 protein: CASSIEQQGSPREQYF

CDR3 length: 14
D gene: NA
clone size: NA
V gene: TRBV6-1
J gene: TRBJ2-4
CDR3 DNA: TGTGCCAGCAGTGAAGTGGGAAAAATGGGCATTCGGTACTTC
CDR3 protein: CASSEVGKMGIRYF

CDR3 length: 14
D gene: TRBD1
clone size: few
V gene: TRBV24-1
J gene: TRBJ1-2
CDR3 DNA: TGTGCCACCAGTGAACCCGACAGGGAGGTTGGCTACACCTTC
CDR3 protein: CATSEPDREVGYTF

CDR3 length: 13
D gene: NA
clone size: NA
V gene: TRBV12-3/TRBV12-4
J gene: TRBJ1-1
CDR3 DNA: TGTGCCAGCATTCCAGTCCGGACCACTGAAGCTTTCTTT
CDR3 protein: CASIPVRTTEAFF

CDR3 length: 16
D gene: NA
clone size: NA
V gene: TRBV20-1
J gene: TRBJ2-3
CDR3 DNA: TGCAGTGCTAGAGCCCTTCGGGACTTGGGCACAGATACGCAGTATTTT
CDR3 protein: CSARALRDLGTDTQYF

CDR3 length: 13
D gene: NA
clone size: NA
V gene: TRBV6-1
J gene: TRBJ2-7
CDR3 DNA: TGTGCCAGCACCGGGGGTCCCCCCTACGAGCAGTACTTC
CDR3 protein: CASTGGPPYEQYF

CDR3 length: 12
D gene: NA
clone size: NA
V gene: TRBV28
J gene: TRBJ1-1
CDR3 DNA: TGTGCCAGCAGTTATTCCAACACTGAAGCTTTCTTT
CDR3 protein: CASSYSNTEAFF

CDR3 length: 15
D gene: NA
clone size: few
V gene: TRBV20-1
J gene: TRBJ1-6
CDR3 DNA: TGCAGTGCCCGGGGCAGCGGACGTTGGGAATCACCCCTCCACTTT
CDR3 protein: CSARGSGRWESPLHF

CDR3 length: 13
D gene: NA
clone size: NA
V gene: TRBV6-1
J gene: TRBJ1-2
CDR3 DNA: TGTGCCAGCAGTGCGGGGGCTAACTATGGCTACACCTTC
CDR3 protein: CASSAGANYGYTF

CDR3 length: 16
D gene: NA
clone size: NA
V gene: TRBV2
J gene: TRBJ1-5
CDR3 DNA: TGTGCCAGCAGTGAATTGGTGGGGCAGGGTCATCAGCCCCAGCATTTT
CDR3 protein: CASSELVGQGHQPQHF

CDR3 length: 12
D gene: NA
clone size: NA
V gene: TRBV12-3/TRBV12-4
J gene: TRBJ2-3
CDR3 DNA: TGTGCCACCGCCCGGAGCACAGATACGCAGTATTTT
CDR3 protein: CATARSTDTQYF

CDR3 length: 14
D gene: NA
clone size: NA
V gene: TRBV7-9
J gene: TRBJ1-2
CDR3 DNA: TGTGCCAGCAGCTTAGAAGAGGGATGGAGGGGCTACACCTTC
CDR3 protein: CASSLEEGWRGYTF

CDR3 length: 13
D gene: NA
clone size: few
V gene: TRBV2
J gene: TRBJ1-3
CDR3 DNA: TGTGCCAGCAGTTTGACGGAAGAGAACACCATATATTTT
CDR3 protein: CASSLTEENTIYF

CDR3 length: 12
D gene: NA
clone size: once
V gene: TRBV20-1
J gene: TRBJ2-5
CDR3 DNA: TGCAGTGTTCAGGTTATCGAAGAGACCCAGTACTTC
CDR3 protein: CSVQVIEETQYF

CDR3 length: 17
D gene: NA
clone size: few
V gene: TRBV19
J gene: TRBJ1-2
CDR3 DNA: TGTGCCAGTAGTATAGATGGGCCACGGGGAGGTTTCTATGGCTACACCTTC
CDR3 protein: CASSIDGPRGGFYGYTF

CDR3 length: 13
D gene: NA
clone size: NA
V gene: TRBV7-3
J gene: TRBJ2-1
CDR3 DNA: TGTGCCAGCAGCTTAGGTCACTTCGAGGAGCAGTTCTTC
CDR3 protein: CASSLGHFEEQFF

CDR3 length: 15
D gene: NA
clone size: few
V gene: TRBV30
J gene: TRBJ2-7
CDR3 DNA: TGTGCCTGGGTTCCTACTTATGGGCAGGGTGGCGAGCAGTACTTC
CDR3 protein: CAWVPTYGQGGEQYF

CDR3 length: 14
D gene: TRBD1
clone size: NA
V gene: TRBV10-3
J gene: TRBJ1-2
CDR3 DNA: TGTGCCATCAGGCCGGACAGGGAGGAGGGTGGCTACACCTTC
CDR3 protein: CAIRPDREEGGYTF

CDR3 length: 13
D gene: TRBD2
clone size: NA
V gene: TRBV20-1
J gene: TRBJ2-3
CDR3 DNA: TGCAGCGAGAGCGGGGGAGCAGAGGGTACGCAGTATTTT
CDR3 protein: CSESGGAEGTQYF

CDR3 length: 13
D gene: NA
clone size: NA
V gene: TRBV7-2
J gene: TRBJ1-1
CDR3 DNA: TGTGCCAGCAGCTTAGAAGGGTACGGTGAAGCTTTCTTT
CDR3 protein: CASSLEGYGEAFF

CDR3 length: 14
D gene: NA
clone size: NA
V gene: TRBV12-3/TRBV12-4
J gene: TRBJ1-5
CDR3 DNA: TGTGCCAGCAGTTCCCAGGGAAAAGATCAGCCCCAGCATTTT
CDR3 protein: CASSSQGKDQPQHF

CDR3 length: 15
D gene: TRBD1
clone size: NA
V gene: TRBV30
J gene: TRBJ1-2
CDR3 DNA: TGTGCCTGGAGCCTCCGGGACAGGGGGCCCTATGGCTACACCTTC
CDR3 protein: CAWSLRDRGPYGYTF

CDR3 length: 15
D gene: NA
clone size: few
V gene: TRBV10-3
J gene: TRBJ2-3
CDR3 DNA: TGTGCCATCAGTGAGCCCTCCCGGACACCGGATACGCAGTATTTT
CDR3 protein: CAISEPSRTPDTQYF

CDR3 length: 16
D gene: TRBD2
clone size: NA
V gene: TRBV6-1
J gene: TRBJ2-7
CDR3 DNA: TGTGCCAGCAGTAAGCCGGGACTAGCGGGATCCAACGAGCAGTACTTC
CDR3 protein: CASSKPGLAGSNEQYF

CDR3 length: 14
D gene: NA
clone size: NA
V gene: TRBV20-1
J gene: TRBJ2-7
CDR3 DNA: TGCAGTGCGCCGACCCCCCGTGGGTCCTACGAGCAGTACTTC
CDR3 protein: CSAPTPRGSYEQYF

CDR3 length: 15
D gene: TRBD2
clone size: NA
V gene: TRBV28
J gene: TRBJ2-7
CDR3 DNA: TGTGCCAGCAGTTCACTAGCGGGAGGGAGGTACGAGCAGTACTTC
CDR3 protein: CASSSLAGGRYEQYF

CDR3 length: 17
D gene: TRBD1
clone size: NA
V gene: TRBV7-9
J gene: TRBJ2-5
CDR3 DNA: TGTGCCAGCAGCCCGAATCTTTCGACAGGGCGTAGGGAGACCCAGTACTTC
CDR3 protein: CASSPNLSTGRRETQYF

CDR3 length: 14
D gene: NA
clone size: NA
V gene: TRBV19
J gene: TRBJ1-5
CDR3 DNA: TGTGCCAGTGGGGCAGGACGGGGCAATCAGCCCCAGCATTTT
CDR3 protein: CASGAGRGNQPQHF

CDR3 length: 13
D gene: TRBD1
clone size: NA
V gene: TRBV27
J gene: TRBJ1-2
CDR3 DNA: TGTGCCAGCAGGCCCGGACAGGGCTATGGCTACACCTTC
CDR3 protein: CASRPGQGYGYTF

CDR3 length: 15
D gene: TRBD2
clone size: NA
V gene: TRBV7-2
J gene: TRBJ2-3
CDR3 DNA: TGTGCCAGCAGCTTAGCGGGGACTAGTCCTGGTACGCAGTATTTT
CDR3 protein: CASSLAGTSPGTQYF

CDR3 length: 15
D gene: TRBD1
clone size: NA
V gene: TRBV11-2
J gene: TRBJ1-2
CDR3 DNA: TGTGCCAGCAGCGCCTACTTTAACAGGGGGCAAGGCTACACCTTC
CDR3 protein: CASSAYFNRGQGYTF

CDR3 length: 14
D gene: NA
clone size: NA
V gene: TRBV19
J gene: TRBJ1-6
CDR3 DNA: TGTGCCAGTAGTATCGATAGGTATAATTCACCCCTCCACTTT
CDR3 protein: CASSIDRYNSPLHF

CDR3 length: 15
D gene: NA
clone size: NA
V gene: TRBV7-3
J gene: TRBJ1-1
CDR3 DNA: TGTGCCAGCAGCCCCGGAGGGGCACCAGATACTGAAGCTTTCTTT
CDR3 protein: CASSPGGAPDTEAFF

CDR3 length: 13
D gene: NA
clone size: NA
V gene: TRBV19
J gene: TRBJ1-5
CDR3 DNA: TGTGCCAGTAGTATGACAGTTGATCAGCCCCAGCATTTT
CDR3 protein: CASSMTVDQPQHF

CDR3 length: 16
D gene: NA
clone size: NA
V gene: TRBV7-8
J gene: TRBJ2-3
CDR3 DNA: TGTGCCAGCAGCCGAAACAACGCCAGGGGCACAGATACGCAGTATTTT
CDR3 protein: CASSRNNARGTDTQYF

CDR3 length: 13
D gene: NA
clone size: few
V gene: TRBV6-1
J gene: TRBJ1-6
CDR3 DNA: TGTGCCAGCAGCCCGGCACCCGAGTCGACCCTCCACTTT
CDR3 protein: CASSPAPESTLHF

CDR3 length: 15
D gene: TRBD1
clone size: NA
V gene: TRBV15
J gene: TRBJ2-7
CDR3 DNA: TGTGCCACCAGATACCTACAGGGGAAATCCTACGAGCAGTACTTC
CDR3 protein: CATRYLQGKSYEQYF

CDR3 length: 14
D gene: NA
clone size: NA
V gene: TRBV7-2
J gene: TRBJ1-1
CDR3 DNA: TGTGCCAGCAGCTTCCGGGACAAGAACACTGAAGCTTTCTTT
CDR3 protein: CASSFRDKNTEAFF

CDR3 length: 15
D gene: TRBD2
clone size: NA
V gene: TRBV10-3
J gene: TRBJ2-3
CDR3 DNA: TGTGCCATCAGCGCCAGAGCGGGAGAGACAGATACGCAGTATTTT
CDR3 protein: CAISARAGETDTQYF

CDR3 length: 14
D gene: NA
clone size: NA
V gene: TRBV6-5
J gene: TRBJ2-7
CDR3 DNA: TGTGCCAGCAGTTACTCGGACTACAACAGCGAGCAGTACTTC
CDR3 protein: CASSYSDYNSEQYF

CDR3 length: 20
D gene: NA
clone size: NA
V gene: TRBV28
J gene: TRBJ1-5
CDR3 DNA: TGTGCCAGCAGTTTCGGGGGGGACCTGGGTTCTGTATTGAGCAATCAGCCCCAGCATTTT
CDR3 protein: CASSFGGDLGSVLSNQPQHF

CDR3 length: 12
D gene: NA
clone size: NA
V gene: TRBV24-1
J gene: TRBJ1-5
CDR3 DNA: TGTGCCACCAGTGACTCCAATCAGCCCCAGCATTTT
CDR3 protein: CATSDSNQPQHF

CDR3 length: 14
D gene: NA
clone size: few
V gene: TRBV27
J gene: TRBJ1-4
CDR3 DNA: TGTGCCAGCAGTCTGGGGGGGGCGAGGGAAAAACTGTTTTTT
CDR3 protein: CASSLGGAREKLFF

CDR3 length: 13
D gene: NA
clone size: NA
V gene: TRBV6-1
J gene: TRBJ1-1
CDR3 DNA: TGTGCCGGGACCATGAGGGGCGCCACTGAAGCTTTCTTT
CDR3 protein: CAGTMRGATEAFF

CDR3 length: 10
D gene: NA
clone size: NA
V gene: TRBV29-1
J gene: TRBJ1-1
CDR3 DNA: TGCAGCGTCGGGAACACTGAAGCTTTCTTT
CDR3 protein: CSVGNTEAFF

CDR3 length: 16
D gene: TRBD2
clone size: NA
V gene: TRBV6-2/TRBV6-3
J gene: TRBJ2-1
CDR3 DNA: TGTGCCAGCAGTCCCTCCACTAGCGGGGGACCCAATGAGCAGTTCTTC
CDR3 protein: CASSPSTSGGPNEQFF

CDR3 length: 15
D gene: NA
clone size: few
V gene: TRBV7-3
J gene: TRBJ1-1
CDR3 DNA: TGTGCCAGCAGCCCTGGGGGGGATCGGAGCACTGAAGCTTTCTTT
CDR3 protein: CASSPGGDRSTEAFF

CDR3 length: 12
D gene: NA
clone size: NA
V gene: TRBV7-2
J gene: TRBJ2-3
CDR3 DNA: TGTGCCAGCAGCCGGACTTCAGATACGCAGTATTTT
CDR3 protein: CASSRTSDTQYF

CDR3 length: 15
D gene: NA
clone size: NA
V gene: TRBV27
J gene: TRBJ2-2
CDR3 DNA: TGTGCCAGCAGTTGGGACACCCCGAGCACCGGGGAGCTGTTTTTT
CDR3 protein: CASSWDTPSTGELFF

CDR3 length: 14
D gene: NA
clone size: NA
V gene: TRBV20-1
J gene: TRBJ1-1
CDR3 DNA: TGCAGTGCTAGCGGGGCCCTGGGGAACACTGAAGCTTTCTTT
CDR3 protein: CSASGALGNTEAFF